The 27 T cell receptor beta chains given below trace back to one sample, sequenced in a study of blood T cell repertoires in COVID-19 (dated by TCRdb to 2018 to 2021). The method was the immunoSEQ multiplex PCR assay. In its TCRdb copy, this immuneACCESS table keeps in-frame sequences only and misses some clones. Where compared with another copy, unresolved V genes explain less than half of these, and the others have no known cause. The sample table holds approximately 74,000 clones, of which roughly 86% were seen once. The ten top clones hold approximately 1.8% of the sample. Sequenced input: peripheral blood. Receptors originate from an older woman with acute or convalescent COVID-19.

The CDR3 bases are TGTGCCAGCAGCTTAGAGGGGTGGGGCACCCAGTTCTTC. This translates into CASSLEGWGTQFF. The rearrangement links TRBV7-2 to TRBJ2-1; D perhaps matches TRBD1 (5 bases). Looked up from germline, CDR1 is SGHTA and CDR2 is FQGNSA. The CDR3 loop spans 13 amino acids. The V end lost 1 base, the J end lost 13 bases, and 14 bases lay between the germline ends.

The J gene is TRBJ1-6, the V gene TRBV15; no definite D call. The germline V gene has CDR1 LNHNV and CDR2 YYDKDF (reference sequence). The CDR3 extends over 17 amino acids. The V gene lost 0 bases and the J gene lost 1 base, with 10 bases spanning the gap. In DNA form, the CDR3 reads TGTGCCACCAGCAGAGAGAGAGGGTTTTCCTATAATTCACCCCTCCACTTT. The encoded protein is CATSRERGFSYNSPLHF.

The chain joins TRBV4-3 to TRBJ1-6, with 7 bases fitting TRBD1. The V gene's germline CDR1 is LGHNA and CDR2 YSLEER. The CDR3 loop spans 14 amino acids. V shed 2 bases and J 9 bases; nucleotides not matched to a gene: 4. The CDR3 DNA is TGCGCCAGCAGCCAAAGACAGGGTGGTTCACCCCTCCACTTT. This codes for CASSQRQGGSPLHF.

J is TRBJ2-5 and V is TRBV19, with D possibly TRBD1 on 5 matching bases. This CDR3 is built from 15 residues. Germline lookup yields CDR1 LNHDA and CDR2 SQIVND (reference sequence). The V gene lost 0 bases and the J gene lost 1 base, with 9 bases spanning the gap. The CDR3 DNA reads TGTGCCAGTAGTATAGATTCCACAGGCCAAGAGACCCAGTACTTC. Translating gives CASSIDSTGQETQYF.

V is TRBV5-1 and J is TRBJ2-3; 7 bases align to TRBD1. The CDR3 is 14 amino acids. From germline, CDR1 is SGHRS and CDR2 YFSETQ. V trimming: 0 bases; J trimming: 3 bases; junction bases outside the gene matches: 1. The CDR3 coding sequence is TGCGCCAGCAGCTTGGGGGACAGTACAGATACGCAGTATTTT. It encodes CASSLGDSTDTQYF.

J is TRBJ1-6 and V is TRBV6-5; D remains ambiguous. From germline, CDR1 is MNHEY and CDR2 SVGAGI. The CDR3 consists of 13 residues. Trimming removed 9 bases from V and 7 bases from J, with 13 bases in between. This chain's CDR3 is CASHRERNSPLHF. The DNA of the CDR3 is TGTGCCAGTCACCGGGAAAGGAATTCACCCCTCCACTTT.

V usage is TRBV6-5 and J usage is TRBJ2-7; no clear D. V was trimmed by 7 bases and J by 5 bases, leaving 15 bases between them. The CDR3 totals 13 residues. Germline CDR1 and CDR2: MNHEY and SVGAGI. The CDR3 sequence is CASNSPGSHEQYF. CDR3 nucleotides: TGTGCCAGCAACTCCCCAGGTTCCCACGAGCAGTACTTC.

CDR3 amino acids: CASSVRLAGEGETQYF. In DNA form, the CDR3 reads TGTGCCAGTAGTGTGCGACTAGCGGGAGAGGGGGAGACCCAGTACTTC. This chain connects TRBV19 to TRBJ2-5, with 12 bases lining up with TRBD2. Germline V lookup: CDR1 LNHDA, CDR2 SQIVND (reference sequence). This CDR3 has 16 residues. Trimming removed 5 bases from V and 5 bases from J; junction bases left unmatched: 9.

The rearrangement joins TRBV6-2 or TRBV6-3 to TRBJ2-7; 11 bases match TRBD2. V was clipped by 2 bases and J by 5 bases; unmatched bases: 5. From germline, CDR1 is MNHEY and CDR2 SVGEGT. The CDR3 covers 15 residues. The CDR3 here is CASSYSLAGGHEQYF. The CDR3 DNA is TGTGCCAGCAGTTACAGTCTAGCGGGAGGTCACGAGCAGTACTTC.

This clone was detected only once. The chain is built from TRBV6-2 or TRBV6-3 and TRBJ2-3, with 10 positions matching TRBD2. CDR1 is MNHEY and CDR2 is SVGEGT in the germline V gene. The CDR3 runs to 16 residues. The J segment lost 4 bases and the V segment lost 2 bases, leaving 6 bases of the junction unmatched. CDR3 region: CASSYEAGGSSDTQYF. The CDR3 bases are TGTGCCAGCAGTTACGAAGCGGGAGGGAGCTCAGATACGCAGTATTTT.

This clone has a handful of counts. This chain links TRBV7-2 with TRBJ2-5; D not resolved. Germline-derived CDR1 and CDR2 are SGHTA and FQGNSA. This CDR3 spans 13 amino acids. V was trimmed by 3 bases and J by 1 base, leaving 6 bases between them. This chain's CDR3 is CASSLAFQETQYF. The CDR3 DNA sequence: TGTGCCAGCAGCTTGGCTTTCCAAGAGACCCAGTACTTC.

The chain is built from TRBV6-5 and TRBJ1-1, with no clear D. This CDR3 spans 15 amino acids. Trimming shortened V by 2 bases and J by 2 bases, and 12 bases separated the two germline ends. Germline V lookup: CDR1 MNHEY, CDR2 SVGAGI. The CDR3 protein is CASSYSSGLNTEAFF. The CDR3 DNA reads as TGTGCCAGCAGTTACAGTTCCGGACTAAACACTGAAGCTTTCTTT.

A few counts support this clone. This sequence joins TRBV28 and TRBJ1-6; no definite D call. CDR1 and CDR2 from the germline V gene are MDHEN and SYDVKM. The CDR3 consists of 14 residues. V was pared by 1 base and J by 7 bases, with 8 bases between. CDR3: CASSLSSGNSPLHF. The CDR3 DNA reads as TGTGCCAGCAGTTTATCTTCCGGGAATTCACCCCTCCACTTT.

This rearrangement joins TRBV18 to TRBJ2-7, with a tentative D call TRBD1 (6 bases). Germline V gives CDR1 KGHSH, CDR2 LQKENI. V was trimmed by 3 bases and J by 4 bases, leaving 13 bases between them. There are 14 residues in the CDR3. CDR3 bases: TGTGCCAGCTCACCGGGGGCATCTAATTACGAGCAGTACTTC. This translates into CASSPGASNYEQYF.

V gene TRBV13 combines with J gene TRBJ2-7, with D perhaps matching TRBD2 (5 bases). Trimming pared 4 bases from V and 0 bases from J, leaving 10 bases between. Germline V lookup: CDR1 PRHDT, CDR2 FYEKMQ (reference sequence). CDR3 size: 14 residues. The CDR3 reads CASSSLANSYEQYF. CDR3 DNA sequence: TGTGCCAGCAGCTCTCTAGCAAACTCCTACGAGCAGTACTTC.

This clone occurred a few times. The rearrangement joins TRBV13 to TRBJ1-2, with a weak D call TRBD1 (5 bases). The CDR3 spans 13 residues. Germline loops: CDR1 PRHDT, CDR2 FYEKMQ (reference sequence). Trimming cost V 4 bases and J 7 bases, with 13 bases left between them. CDR3 sequence reads: CASSYQGWSGYTF. The CDR3 DNA reads TGTGCCAGCAGCTACCAGGGCTGGTCTGGCTACACCTTC.

The chain carries TRBV7-3 and TRBJ2-1; D perhaps matches TRBD2 (6 bases). This CDR3 contains 14 residues. Germline CDR1 and CDR2: SGHTA and FQGTGA. With 6 bases removed from V and 1 base from J, the gap between germline ends came to 10 bases. The CDR3 spells CASSRDSSYNEQFF. The CDR3 coding sequence is TGTGCCAGCAGTCGGGACTCTTCCTACAATGAGCAGTTCTTC. Using reference TRBV7-3 and TRBJ2-1 for the parts outside the CDR3, the full variable domain is GAGVSQTPSNKVTEKGKYVELRCDPISGHTALYWYRQSLGQGPEFLIYFQGTGAADDSGLPNDRFFAVRPEGSVSTLKIQRTERGDSAVYLCASSRDSSYNEQFFGPGTRLTVL.

The chain couples TRBV7-2 to TRBJ1-2, with a tentative D call TRBD1 (5 bases). Germline CDR1 is SGHTA and CDR2 is FQGNSA. V shed 1 base and J shed 0 bases, with 12 bases lying between them. The CDR3 totals 16 residues. Here the CDR3 reads CASSLGTQQANYGYTF. The CDR3 region has the DNA TGTGCCAGCAGCTTAGGAACCCAACAGGCTAACTATGGCTACACCTTC.

This clone was detected only once. CDR3 protein: CASSYRGGPYEQYF. In DNA form, the CDR3 reads TGTGCCAGCAGTTACCGAGGGGGACCCTACGAGCAGTACTTC. The chain links TRBV6-2 or TRBV6-3 to TRBJ2-7; D perhaps matches TRBD1 (6 bases). Germline-derived CDR1 and CDR2 are MNHEY and SVGEGT. The CDR3 extends over 14 amino acids. Between the trimmed V and J ends, which lost 2 bases and 2 bases, there was a span of 10 bases.

CDR3 loop: CASSGGTGSEAFF. DNA for the CDR3: TGTGCCAGCTCGGGAGGGACAGGCTCTGAAGCTTTCTTT. This sequence joins TRBV18 and TRBJ1-1, with 8 bases lining up with TRBD1. The CDR3 length is 13 residues. Germline CDR1 reads KGHSH; CDR2 reads LQKENI. The ends lost 6 bases at V and 6 bases at J; junction bases unmatched: 6.

CDR3 nucleotide sequence: TGTGCCAGCAGCCACAGCCCGGGACAGGGGACAGATACGCAGTATTTT. This sequence encodes CASSHSPGQGTDTQYF. This chain uses TRBV5-4 with TRBJ2-3; 10 positions match TRBD1. This CDR3 is built from 16 residues. Germline CDR1 SGHNT, CDR2 YYREEE (reference sequence). Unmatched junction bases numbered 8, after V lost 4 bases and J lost 3 bases.

J is TRBJ1-2 and V is TRBV28; tentative D call: TRBD1 (6 bases). Trimming stripped 2 bases from V and 1 base from J, with 14 bases between. The germline V gene encodes CDR1 MDHEN and CDR2 SYDVKM. The length of the CDR3 is 16 residues. This CDR3 reads CASSLIGGASNYGYTF. CDR3 in DNA: TGTGCCAGCAGTTTAATTGGGGGCGCTAGTAACTATGGCTACACCTTC.

The chain has TRBV21-1 and TRBJ2-2; the table names TRBD1, a call not compared with the DNA. TRBV21-1 is a known pseudogene. This CDR3 is built from 17 residues. The CDR3: CASSKDRGPATDGELFF. Written as DNA, the CDR3 is TGTGCCAGCAGCAAAGACAGGGGGCCAGCCACGGACGGGGAGCTGTTTTTT.

The chain carries TRBV2 and TRBJ1-1; 7 bases line up with TRBD1. Germline V gives CDR1 SNHLY, CDR2 FYNNEI. Losses at the gene ends were 6 bases for V and 4 bases for J; bases not matched to a gene: 5. This CDR3 is 13 amino acids long. The CDR3, as DNA: TGTGCCAGCAGCCTACAGGGGCCCACTGAAGCTTTCTTT. Protein: CASSLQGPTEAFF.

V is TRBV28 and J is TRBJ2-5; tentatively, D is TRBD2 (7 bases). Germline values: CDR1 MDHEN, CDR2 SYDVKM. Trimming removed 5 bases from V and 1 base from J, with 11 bases in between. This CDR3 is 14 amino acids long. The CDR3 bases are TGTGCCAGCAGTGAGGGGGGGTCCCAAGAGACCCAGTACTTC. Protein product: CASSEGGSQETQYF.

The CDR3, as DNA: TGTGCCAGCAGTTACGGTCTAGCGGTTAGCACAGATACGCAGTATTTT. It translates to CASSYGLAVSTDTQYF. The chain joins TRBV6-5 to TRBJ2-3; TRBD2 matches 7 bases. CDR1 MNHEY and CDR2 SVGAGI come from the germline V gene. The V and J ends lost 2 bases and 0 bases, in that order; junction bases with no gene match: 5. The CDR3 covers 16 residues.

This clone has a handful of counts. The V and J genes are TRBV5-1 and TRBJ2-3, with 7 bases lining up with TRBD1. Germline V gene sequence: CDR1 SGHRS, CDR2 YFSETQ. Losses at the gene ends were 1 base for V and 4 bases for J; bases not matched to a gene: 0. The CDR3 covers 13 residues. As DNA, the CDR3 is TGCGCCAGCAGCTTGCAGGGGGCAGATACGCAGTATTTT. Protein sequence: CASSLQGADTQYF.